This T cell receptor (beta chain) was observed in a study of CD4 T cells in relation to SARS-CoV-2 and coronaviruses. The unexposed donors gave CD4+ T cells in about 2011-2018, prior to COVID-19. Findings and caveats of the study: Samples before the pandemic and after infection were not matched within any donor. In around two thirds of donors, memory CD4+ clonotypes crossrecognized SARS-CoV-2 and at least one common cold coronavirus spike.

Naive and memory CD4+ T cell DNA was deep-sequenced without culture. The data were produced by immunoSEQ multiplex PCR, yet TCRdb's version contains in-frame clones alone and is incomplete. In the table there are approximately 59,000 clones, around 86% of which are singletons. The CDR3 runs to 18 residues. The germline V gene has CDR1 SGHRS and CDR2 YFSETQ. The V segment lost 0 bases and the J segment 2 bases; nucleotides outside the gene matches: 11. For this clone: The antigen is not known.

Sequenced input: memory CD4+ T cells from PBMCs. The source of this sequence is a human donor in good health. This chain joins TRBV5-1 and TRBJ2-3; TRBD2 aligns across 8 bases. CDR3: CASSLGAAGGSHTDTQYF. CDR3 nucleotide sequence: TGCGCCAGCAGCTTGGGGGCTGCGGGAGGTTCCCACACAGATACGCAGTATTTT. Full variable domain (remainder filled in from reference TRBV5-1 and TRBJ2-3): KAGVTQTPRYLIKTRGQQVTLSCSPISGHRSVSWYQQTPGQGLQFLFEYFSETQRNKGNFPGRFSGRQFSNSRSEMNVSTLELGDSALYLCASSLGAAGGSHTDTQYFGPGTRLTVL.